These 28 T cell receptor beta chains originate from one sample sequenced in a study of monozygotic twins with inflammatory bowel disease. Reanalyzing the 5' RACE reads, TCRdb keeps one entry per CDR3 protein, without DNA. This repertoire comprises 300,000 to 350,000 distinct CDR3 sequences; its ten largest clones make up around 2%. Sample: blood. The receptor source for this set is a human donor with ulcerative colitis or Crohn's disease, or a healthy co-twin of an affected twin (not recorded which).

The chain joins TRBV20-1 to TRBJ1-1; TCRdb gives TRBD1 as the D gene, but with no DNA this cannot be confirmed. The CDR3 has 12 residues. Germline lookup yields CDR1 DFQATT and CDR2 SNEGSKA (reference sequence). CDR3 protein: CSAEGHTYEAFF.

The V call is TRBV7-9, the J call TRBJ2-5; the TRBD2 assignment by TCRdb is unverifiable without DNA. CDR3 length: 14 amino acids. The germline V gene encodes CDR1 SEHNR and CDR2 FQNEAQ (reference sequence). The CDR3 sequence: CASSLAGTQETQYF.

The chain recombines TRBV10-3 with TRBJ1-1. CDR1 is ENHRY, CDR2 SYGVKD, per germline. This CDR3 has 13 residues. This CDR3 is CAISGEIPTEAFF.

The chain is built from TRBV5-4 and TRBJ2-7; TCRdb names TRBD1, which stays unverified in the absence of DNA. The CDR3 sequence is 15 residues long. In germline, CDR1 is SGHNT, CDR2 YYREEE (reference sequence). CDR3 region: CASSTDGQAEYEQYF.

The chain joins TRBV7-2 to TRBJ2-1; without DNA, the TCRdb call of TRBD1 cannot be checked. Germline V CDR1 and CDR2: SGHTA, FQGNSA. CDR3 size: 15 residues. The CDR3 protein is CASSLDRAQGNEQFF.

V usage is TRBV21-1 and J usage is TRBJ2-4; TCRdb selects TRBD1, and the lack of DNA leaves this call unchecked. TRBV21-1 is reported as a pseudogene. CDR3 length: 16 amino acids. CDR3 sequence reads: CASSPTGGLSIHIQYF.

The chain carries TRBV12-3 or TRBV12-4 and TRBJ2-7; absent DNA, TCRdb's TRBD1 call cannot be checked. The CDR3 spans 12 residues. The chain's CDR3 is CASSGRRHEQYF.

The CDR3 sequence: CSAGAQREKLFF. This chain connects TRBV20-1 to TRBJ1-4. This CDR3 has 12 amino acids. Per germline, CDR1 DFQATT and CDR2 SNEGSKA (reference sequence).

Here the CDR3 reads CASSPPARHNYGYTF. The chain recombines TRBV28 with TRBJ1-2; TCRdb selects TRBD1, and the lack of DNA leaves this call unchecked. The CDR3 is made up of 15 amino acids. Germline V gene data show CDR1 as MDHEN and CDR2 as SYDVKM.

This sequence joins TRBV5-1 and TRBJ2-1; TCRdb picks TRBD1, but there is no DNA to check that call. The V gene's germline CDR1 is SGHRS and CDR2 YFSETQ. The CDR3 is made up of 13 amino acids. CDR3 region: CASSLVSGNEQFF.

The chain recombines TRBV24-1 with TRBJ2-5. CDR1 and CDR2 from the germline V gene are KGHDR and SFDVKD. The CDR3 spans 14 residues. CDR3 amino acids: CATSDPWNRETQYF.

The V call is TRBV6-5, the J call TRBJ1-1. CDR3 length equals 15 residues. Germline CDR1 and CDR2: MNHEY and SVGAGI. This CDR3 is CASSYDLTPNTEAFF.

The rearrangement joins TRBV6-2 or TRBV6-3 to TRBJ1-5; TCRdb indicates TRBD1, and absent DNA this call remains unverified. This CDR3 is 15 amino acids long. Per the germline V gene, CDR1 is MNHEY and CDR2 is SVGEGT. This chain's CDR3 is CASSPTGTGSQPQHF.

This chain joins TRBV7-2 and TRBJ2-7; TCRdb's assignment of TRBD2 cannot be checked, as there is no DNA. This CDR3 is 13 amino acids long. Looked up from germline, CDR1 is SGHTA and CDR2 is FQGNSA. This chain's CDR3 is CASSVSSENEQYF.

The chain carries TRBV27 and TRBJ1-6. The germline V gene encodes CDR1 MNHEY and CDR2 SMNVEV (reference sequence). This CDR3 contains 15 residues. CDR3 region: CASSLPGRGNSPLHF.

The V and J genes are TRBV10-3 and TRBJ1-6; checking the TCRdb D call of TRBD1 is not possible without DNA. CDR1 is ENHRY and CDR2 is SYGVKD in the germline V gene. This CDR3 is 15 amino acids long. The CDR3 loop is CAISSMGGNNSPLHF.

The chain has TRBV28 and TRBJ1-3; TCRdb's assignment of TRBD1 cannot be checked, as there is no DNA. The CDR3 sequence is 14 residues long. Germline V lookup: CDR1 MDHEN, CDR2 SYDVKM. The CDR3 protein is CASSHRDSRNTIYF.

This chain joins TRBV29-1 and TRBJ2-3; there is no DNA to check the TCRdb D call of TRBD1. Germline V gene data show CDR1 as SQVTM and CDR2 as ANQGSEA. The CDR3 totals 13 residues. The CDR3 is CSVPPTGTDTQYF.

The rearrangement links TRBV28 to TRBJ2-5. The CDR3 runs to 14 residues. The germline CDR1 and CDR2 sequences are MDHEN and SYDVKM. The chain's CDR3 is CASSFLGPTGTQYF.

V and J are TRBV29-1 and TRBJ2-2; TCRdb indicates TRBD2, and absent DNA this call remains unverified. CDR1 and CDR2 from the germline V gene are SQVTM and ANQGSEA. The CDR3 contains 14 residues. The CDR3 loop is CSVKYGGAGGELFF.

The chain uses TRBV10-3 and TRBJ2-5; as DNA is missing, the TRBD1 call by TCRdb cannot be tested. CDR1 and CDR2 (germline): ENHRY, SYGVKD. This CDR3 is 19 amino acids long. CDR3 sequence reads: CAISESIQPGPRKGETQYF.

This chain's CDR3 is CASSLDGGTQETQYF. V is TRBV7-2 and J is TRBJ2-5; with no DNA, the TCRdb D assignment of TRBD2 cannot be verified. This CDR3 region has 15 residues. Germline V gene sequence: CDR1 SGHTA, CDR2 FQGNSA.

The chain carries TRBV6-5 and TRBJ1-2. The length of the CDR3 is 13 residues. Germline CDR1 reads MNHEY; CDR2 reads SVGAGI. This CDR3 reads CASSYSVSYGYTF.

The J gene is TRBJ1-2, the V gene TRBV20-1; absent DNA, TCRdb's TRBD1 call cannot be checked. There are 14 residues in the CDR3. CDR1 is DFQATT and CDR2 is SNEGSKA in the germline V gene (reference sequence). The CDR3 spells CSAATGTPGYGYTF.

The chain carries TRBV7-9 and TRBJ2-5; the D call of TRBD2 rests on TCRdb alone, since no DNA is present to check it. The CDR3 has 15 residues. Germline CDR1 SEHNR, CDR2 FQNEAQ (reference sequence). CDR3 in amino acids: CASGGYGGAIGTQYF.

The chain's CDR3 is CSARPMRNEQFF. The chain links TRBV20-1 to TRBJ2-1; as DNA is missing, the TRBD1 call by TCRdb cannot be tested. CDR3 length: 12 amino acids. CDR1 is DFQATT, CDR2 SNEGSKA, per germline (reference sequence).

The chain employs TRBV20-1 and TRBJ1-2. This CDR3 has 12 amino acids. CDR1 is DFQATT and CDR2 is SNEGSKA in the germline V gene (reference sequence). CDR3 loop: CSAGSVERGYTF.

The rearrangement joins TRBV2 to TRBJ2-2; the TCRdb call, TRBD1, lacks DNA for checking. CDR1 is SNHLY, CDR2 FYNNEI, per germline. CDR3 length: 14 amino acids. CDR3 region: CAARGRANTGELFF.